This entry concerns a single T cell receptor (beta chain). What it binds is unknown. The sample belongs to a study of CD8 T cells in Susac syndrome. Regarding the study as a whole: Among people with Susac, CD8+ clonal expansion was greatest in TEMRA cells and active patients.

Roughly 0.45 to 1 ug RNA was reverse transcribed with random hexamers. Via MiXCR, TCRdb re-called the immunoSEQ multiplex PCR reads, giving one row per CDR3 protein. The sample shows roughly 88,000 distinct CDR3 sequences, roughly 95% of them seen only once. Trimming took 8 bases from V and 4 from J, leaving 13 bases between them. The CDR3 has 13 amino acids. The germline V gene encodes CDR1 LNHNV and CDR2 YYDKDF (reference sequence). FACS was used to enrich TEMRA cells, whereas the CD8+ and CD4+ T cells were obtained by negative isolation. This TCR was sampled from a human donor with Susac syndrome. The chain has TRBV15 and TRBJ2-3; a possible D gene is TRBD2 (6 bases). Specimen: CD8+ T cells from PBMCs. The CDR3 DNA reads TGTGCCACCGCGGGGTATACCCCAGATACGCAGTATTTT. Encoded protein: CATAGYTPDTQYF.